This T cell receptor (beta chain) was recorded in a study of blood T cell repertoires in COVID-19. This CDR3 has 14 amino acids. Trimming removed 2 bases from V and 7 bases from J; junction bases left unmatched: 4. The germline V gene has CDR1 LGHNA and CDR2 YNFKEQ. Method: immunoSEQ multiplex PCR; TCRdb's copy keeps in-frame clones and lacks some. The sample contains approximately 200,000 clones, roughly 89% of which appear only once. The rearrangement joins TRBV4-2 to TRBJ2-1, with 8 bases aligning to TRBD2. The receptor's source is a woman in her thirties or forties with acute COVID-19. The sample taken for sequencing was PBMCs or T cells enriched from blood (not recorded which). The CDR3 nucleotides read TGTGCCAGCAGCCAACCGGGAGGGTATAATGAGCAGTTCTTC. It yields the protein CASSQPGGYNEQFF.